Listed here is a single T cell receptor beta chain. Repertoires were generated with immunoSEQ multiplex PCR, while TCRdb's copy carries only in-frame clones and drops some. The table shows about 94,000 clones, with almost 97% occurring only once. This specimen belongs to a study of technical replicates of blood from several donors. V gave up 2 bases and J gave up 1 base; unmatched junction bases: 7. There are 16 residues in the CDR3. CDR1 and CDR2 from the germline V gene are SGHNT and YENEEA. The receptor comes from a human donor in good health. Sequencing was done on a sample of T cells isolated from PBMCs. V usage is TRBV11-3 and J usage is TRBJ2-7, with 8 bases aligning to TRBD2. The CDR3 reads CASSLRRGGWSYEQYF. The CDR3 region has the DNA TGTGCCAGCAGCTTACGCCGGGGGGGCTGGTCCTACGAGCAGTACTTC.